A selection of T cell receptor beta chains follows, all from one sample in a study of response to subunit inactivated influenza vaccine. TCRdb re-analysed the RT-PCR reads in MiXCR, keeping a single row per CDR3 protein. The table has more than 150,000 distinct CDR3 sequences, 7.5% to 10% seen once. Sequenced material: non-naive T cells sorted from PBMCs, taken on the day of vaccination. The source of these receptors is a man aged 45-60 years who received an inactivated influenza vaccine. CDR3s include the opening cysteine and the closing phenylalanine or tryptophan. The D gene is left open where the match is weak. Clone size is stated in some rows and not others, as once, few, many or a class when expanded.

clone_size	cdr3_length	d_call	v_call	j_call	cdr3_aa	cdr3_nt
-	14	TRBD1	TRBV7-9	TRBJ1-4	CASSEGQGHEKLFF	TGTGCCAGCAGCGAAGGACAGGGGCATGAAAAACTGTTTTTT
many	13	-	TRBV12-3/TRBV12-4	TRBJ1-1	CASSTRENTEAFF	TGTGCCAGCAGCACCCGGGAGAACACTGAAGCTTTCTTT
few	15	TRBD2	TRBV9	TRBJ2-1	CASSVSSGVFNEQFF	TGTGCCAGCAGCGTATCTAGCGGGGTTTTCAATGAGCAGTTCTTC
-	14	-	TRBV15	TRBJ1-4	CATSLRKTNEKLFF	TGTGCCACCAGTTTGAGGAAAACTAATGAAAAACTGTTTTTT
-	16	-	TRBV6-2/TRBV6-3	TRBJ1-2	CASSTWARLRADGYTF	TGTGCCAGCAGTACTTGGGCCCGATTGCGGGCCGATGGCTACACCTTC
-	16	TRBD2	TRBV13	TRBJ2-3	CASSLAGTSGSDTQYF	TGTGCCAGCAGCCTCGCCGGGACTAGCGGCTCAGATACGCAGTATTTT
-	15	TRBD2	TRBV30	TRBJ2-3	CAWSVNSGDTDTQYF	TGTGCCTGGAGTGTCAATAGCGGGGACACAGATACGCAGTATTTT
many	14	TRBD1	TRBV20-1	TRBJ2-5	CSARKTGVQETQYF	TGCAGTGCCCGGAAGACAGGGGTCCAAGAGACCCAGTACTTC
few	14	-	TRBV3-1	TRBJ2-1	CASSQALVRYEQFF	TGTGCCAGCAGCCAAGCACTAGTAAGATATGAGCAGTTCTTC
-	17	-	TRBV5-1	TRBJ2-1	CASSFSYYRDLQNEQFF	TGCGCCAGCAGCTTCTCATACTACCGGGACTTACAGAATGAGCAGTTCTTC
-	15	-	TRBV10-3	TRBJ2-7	CAISEIGTGSYEQYF	TGTGCCATCAGTGAGATCGGAACAGGCAGCTACGAGCAGTACTTC
few	12	TRBD1	TRBV20-1	TRBJ2-2	CSGQGDTGELFF	TGCAGTGGACAGGGGGACACCGGGGAGCTGTTTTTT
few	15	TRBD2	TRBV10-3	TRBJ2-3	CAIRASGGASDTQYF	TGTGCCATCAGGGCTAGCGGGGGGGCCTCAGATACGCAGTATTTT
few	16	TRBD2	TRBV11-2	TRBJ2-1	CASSMRLAGGVNEQFF	TGTGCCAGCAGCATGCGACTAGCGGGGGGCGTTAATGAGCAGTTCTTC
few	15	TRBD2	TRBV2	TRBJ2-2	CASAGPAGGSGELFF	TGTGCCAGCGCCGGCCCGGCGGGGGGCAGCGGGGAGCTGTTTTTT
few	14	-	TRBV5-1	TRBJ1-4	CASSFMSTNEKLFF	TGCGCCAGCAGCTTTATGTCAACTAATGAAAAACTGTTTTTT
-	11	-	TRBV28	TRBJ2-1	CASSLPREQFF	TGTGCCAGCAGTTTGCCAAGGGAGCAGTTCTTC
many	17	-	TRBV28	TRBJ2-2	CASSHPSGKVYTGELFF	TGTGCCAGCAGTCACCCCAGTGGGAAAGTTTACACCGGGGAGCTGTTTTTT
few	14	-	TRBV4-3	TRBJ1-4	CASSQGSGNEKLFF	TGCGCCAGCAGCCAAGGGTCGGGGAATGAAAAACTGTTTTTT
few	13	-	TRBV2	TRBJ2-2	CASRGQNTGELFF	TGTGCCAGCAGAGGTCAGAACACCGGGGAGCTGTTTTTT
few	14	-	TRBV5-1	TRBJ1-1	CASSLEPGHTEAFF	TGCGCCAGCAGCTTGGAACCGGGGCACACTGAAGCTTTCTTT
-	14	TRBD2	TRBV6-1	TRBJ2-7	CASSRAGGRDEQYF	TGTGCCAGCAGTAGAGCGGGGGGGCGGGACGAGCAGTACTTC
few	15	-	TRBV28	TRBJ1-5	CASMKGSLSNQPQHF	TGTGCCAGCATGAAGGGATCCCTTAGCAATCAGCCCCAGCATTTT
few	14	TRBD2	TRBV27	TRBJ2-2	CASSPGGEPGELFF	TGTGCCAGCAGTCCTGGGGGGGAGCCCGGGGAGCTGTTTTTT
many	14	TRBD2	TRBV12-3/TRBV12-4	TRBJ2-5	CASSWKGRGETQYF	TGTGCCAGCAGTTGGAAAGGGCGGGGGGAGACCCAGTACTTC
-	12	-	TRBV11-2	TRBJ2-7	CASSSLGVEQYF	TGTGCCAGCAGCTCCCTTGGCGTCGAGCAGTACTTC
-	15	-	TRBV20-1	TRBJ2-1	CSARGDSLRFGEQFF	TGCAGTGCTAGAGGGGACTCCCTCCGGTTTGGTGAGCAGTTCTTC
-	14	-	TRBV10-3	TRBJ1-1	CAISESVFDTEAFF	TGTGCCATCAGTGAGTCGGTATTTGACACTGAAGCTTTCTTT
few	13	-	TRBV28	TRBJ2-1	CASNSPGGAEQFF	TGTGCCAGCAATTCCCCAGGAGGGGCTGAGCAGTTCTTC
-	15	-	TRBV7-6	TRBJ1-1	CASSLGSGGMTEAFF	TGTGCCAGCAGCTTAGGGTCTGGGGGAATGACTGAAGCTTTCTTT
few	12	TRBD1	TRBV20-1	TRBJ2-7	CSANRGVYEQYF	TGCAGTGCCAACAGGGGGGTATACGAGCAGTACTTC
few	17	-	TRBV12-3/TRBV12-4	TRBJ1-5	CASSFPRAEAGEEPQHF	TGTGCCAGCAGCTTCCCTCGGGCCGAGGCGGGAGAGGAGCCCCAGCATTTT
few	13	-	TRBV7-9	TRBJ2-1	CASSFGSRDEQFF	TGTGCCAGCAGCTTTGGGAGTAGGGATGAGCAGTTCTTC
many	16	TRBD2	TRBV12-3/TRBV12-4	TRBJ2-2	CASSRDASGPTGELFF	TGTGCCAGCAGCCGAGACGCTAGCGGGCCCACCGGGGAGCTGTTTTTT
-	14	-	TRBV9	TRBJ1-3	CASSGTISGNTIYF	TGTGCCAGCAGCGGGACGATCTCTGGAAACACCATATATTTT
few	15	TRBD2	TRBV27	TRBJ2-5	CATGGLAGVQETQYF	TGTGCCACCGGGGGTCTCGCGGGGGTGCAAGAGACCCAGTACTTC
few	13	-	TRBV6-2/TRBV6-3	TRBJ1-1	CASSYRGGTEAFF	TGTGCCAGCAGTTACAGGGGCGGCACTGAAGCTTTCTTT
-	14	-	TRBV6-2/TRBV6-3	TRBJ2-3	CASRRGSITDTQYF	TGTGCCAGCCGACGGGGCTCCATCACAGATACGCAGTATTTT
many	13	-	TRBV11-2	TRBJ2-2	CASSLGSTGELFF	TGTGCCAGCAGCTTAGGGTCCACCGGGGAGCTGTTTTTT
-	17	TRBD1	TRBV4-3	TRBJ1-4	CASSQFAGGQGKEKLFF	TGCGCCAGCAGCCAATTCGCAGGCGGACAGGGCAAAGAAAAACTGTTTTTT
many	16	-	TRBV4-2	TRBJ1-1	CASSQDAGVLNTEAFF	TGTGCCAGCAGCCAAGACGCAGGGGTACTGAACACTGAAGCTTTCTTT
-	14	-	TRBV4-3	TRBJ2-7	CASSLSRFSYEQYF	TGCGCCAGCAGCCTATCGCGGTTTTCCTACGAGCAGTACTTC
many	14	-	TRBV4-3	TRBJ2-5	CASSQEQGGGTQYF	TGCGCCAGCAGCCAAGAACAGGGTGGGGGGACCCAGTACTTC
many	15	TRBD2	TRBV4-2	TRBJ2-1	CASSQGTSSYNEQFF	TGTGCCAGCAGCCAAGGGACTAGCTCCTACAATGAGCAGTTCTTC
-	13	-	TRBV6-1	TRBJ2-7	CASTGRNSYEQYF	TGTGCCAGCACGGGGCGGAACTCCTACGAGCAGTACTTC